These T cell receptor beta chains were read from a single sample in a study of T cell responses to AZD1222 COVID-19 vaccine. Sequenced by immunoSEQ multiplex PCR; TCRdb stores in-frame clones only, minus some. The repertoire holds about 140,000 clones, with approximately 95% as singletons. The specimen was peripheral blood, collected on day 0 of MenACWY control vaccination. The receptors stem from an adult in good health. Each CDR3 is given with its conserved first and last residue. The D gene is left open where the match is weak. Size values are once, few and many counts, or a class for expanded clones, and some rows have none.

>TRBJ2-7|TRBV19|-|TRBD1
CASSNQGESSYEQYF
TGTGCCAGTAGTAACCAGGGGGAAAGCTCCTACGAGCAGTACTTC
>TRBJ2-7|TRBV27|-|-
CASTPAGSYEQYF
TGTGCCAGCACCCCGGCGGGTTCCTACGAGCAGTACTTC
>TRBJ2-3|TRBV5-4|-|-
CASSLPRQSTDTQYF
TGTGCCAGCAGCTTGCCTAGACAGAGCACAGATACGCAGTATTTT
>TRBJ2-7|TRBV15|-|TRBD1
CATRRDRVFYEQYF
TGTGCCACCAGAAGGGACAGAGTCTTCTACGAGCAGTACTTC
>TRBJ1-5|TRBV9|-|TRBD1
CASSRDSLQPQHF
TGTGCCAGCAGCAGGGACAGTCTACAGCCCCAGCATTTT
>TRBJ2-7|TRBV7-2|-|-
CASSLDLTLGYEQYF
TGTGCCAGCAGCCTGGACCTTACTCTCGGCTACGAGCAGTACTTC
>TRBJ1-2|TRBV5-1|-|TRBD1
CASSLTGTGGVGYTF
TGCGCCAGCAGCCTTACCGGGACAGGGGGAGTCGGCTACACCTTC
>TRBJ2-2|TRBV6-4|-|-
CASSDLGNTGELFF
TGTGCCAGCAGTGATCTCGGAAACACCGGGGAGCTGTTTTTT
>TRBJ2-1|TRBV5-6|-|TRBD1
CASSLGRDRVRSGQFF
TGTGCCAGCAGCTTGGGCCGGGACAGGGTACGATCAGGGCAGTTCTTC
>TRBJ2-2|TRBV2|-|TRBD1
CASRGQGAGIGELFF
TGTGCCAGCAGAGGACAGGGGGCGGGAATCGGGGAGCTGTTTTTT
>TRBJ2-3|TRBV19|once|TRBD1
CASSIGTGGRDTQYF
TGTGCCAGTAGTATAGGGACAGGGGGCCGAGATACGCAGTATTTT
>TRBJ2-1|TRBV6-6|-|TRBD1
CASSRTDRTSSYNEQFF
TGTGCCAGCAGTCGAACGGACAGGACAAGCTCCTACAATGAGCAGTTCTTC
>TRBJ2-3|TRBV7-3|-|TRBD2
CASSAGTSGSTDTQYF
TGTGCCAGCAGCGCCGGGACTAGCGGGAGTACAGATACGCAGTATTTT
>TRBJ2-3|TRBV5-4|-|TRBD2
CASSAEGGRAYTQYF
TGTGCCAGCAGCGCAGAGGGCGGGAGGGCATATACGCAGTATTTT
>TRBJ2-7|TRBV4-3|-|-
CASSQGLGYEQYF
TGCGCCAGCAGCCAAGGACTGGGGTACGAGCAGTACTTC
>TRBJ1-1|TRBV27|-|TRBD1
CASSRPTDRGRTEAFF
TGTGCCAGCAGCCGCCCTACCGACAGGGGGCGTACTGAAGCTTTCTTT
>TRBJ1-4|TRBV4-1|once|-
CASSSRRGEEKLFF
TGCGCCAGCAGCTCCCGACGGGGAGAGGAAAAACTGTTTTTT
>TRBJ1-4|TRBV30|-|TRBD1
CAWSVRGQRNEKLFF
TGTGCCTGGAGTGTACGGGGACAGCGTAATGAAAAACTGTTTTTT
>TRBJ2-6|TRBV6-6|-|-
CASSIGPEAGANVLTF
TGTGCCAGCAGTATTGGGCCTGAAGCTGGGGCCAACGTCCTGACTTTC
>TRBJ1-1|TRBV25-1|-|-
CASSVGHLNTEAFF
TGTGCCAGCAGTGTGGGACATTTGAACACTGAAGCTTTCTTT
>TRBJ1-1|TRBV28|-|-
CASSLPRSYTEAFF
TGTGCCAGCAGTTTACCCCGTTCGTACACTGAAGCTTTCTTT
>TRBJ1-3|TRBV7-2|-|-
CASSLSGGNSGNTIYF
TGTGCCAGCAGCTTGAGCGGGGGAAACTCTGGAAACACCATATATTTT
>TRBJ1-5|TRBV6-2/TRBV6-3|-|TRBD1
CASSYHGTASNQPQHF
TGTGCCAGCAGTTACCACGGGACAGCTAGCAATCAGCCCCAGCATTTT
>TRBJ1-5|TRBV4-1|-|-
CASSQNHRNQPQHF
TGCGCCAGCAGCCAAAATCACAGGAACCAGCCCCAGCATTTT
>TRBJ2-2|TRBV4-3|-|-
CASSQGGGTGELFF
TGCGCCAGCAGCCAAGGAGGGGGGACCGGGGAGCTGTTTTTT
>TRBJ2-2|TRBV11-2|-|TRBD2
CASSFLRGGTGELFF
TGTGCCAGCAGCTTCTTGCGGGGGGGAACCGGGGAGCTGTTTTTT
>TRBJ1-5|TRBV27|-|-
CASSLSTGPQHF
TGTGCCAGCAGTTTATCAACTGGGCCCCAGCATTTT
>TRBJ1-1|TRBV12-3/TRBV12-4|few|-
CASSLDRDTEAFF
TGTGCCAGCAGTTTAGACAGGGACACTGAAGCTTTCTTT
>TRBJ1-2|TRBV24-1|few|-
CATSHPSYYGYTF
TGTGCCACCAGTCACCCCAGTTACTATGGCTACACCTTC
>TRBJ2-1|TRBV28|once|TRBD2
CASSTPSGTDYNEQFF
TGTGCCAGCAGTACCCCTAGCGGGACCGACTACAATGAGCAGTTCTTC
>TRBJ1-1|TRBV2|-|TRBD1
CASSFGTEMNTEAFF
TGTGCCAGCAGCTTCGGGACAGAGATGAACACTGAAGCTTTCTTT
>TRBJ1-4|TRBV9|-|-
CASSVDLANEKLFF
TGTGCCAGCAGCGTAGACTTAGCTAATGAAAAACTGTTTTTT
>TRBJ1-1|TRBV5-4|-|-
CASSLSDRVTEAFF
TGTGCCAGCAGCTTGAGTGATAGGGTCACTGAAGCTTTCTTT
>TRBJ1-2|TRBV3-1/TRBV3-2|-|TRBD1
CASSFQGALNYGYTF
TGTGCCAGCAGCTTTCAGGGGGCCCTTAACTATGGCTACACCTTC